This T cell receptor (beta chain) was observed in a study of T-cell memory formation after mild COVID-19. Overall study: Clusters were largely donor specific.

Per the germline V gene, CDR1 is SEHNR and CDR2 is FQNEAQ (reference sequence). Trimming left V 6 bases short and J 4 bases short, with 9 bases between. The CDR3 extends over 13 amino acids. Study-wide results and caveats: Clones that shrank (day 15 to 85) were balanced CD4/CD8, whereas later expanders leaned CD4+. Pre-infection memory showed some responding clones, and this suggested that cross-reactive memory joined.

This clonotype appeared a few times. Its specificity is not known. A single record per CDR3 protein comes from TCRdb applying MiXCR to the 5' RACE reads. Here the sample spans 170,000 or so distinct CDR3 sequences, 20% to 25% being singletons. This chain connects TRBV7-9 to TRBJ2-2; D is unclear. The TCR sequence derives from an adult woman who had mild COVID-19 (a few samples of this study predate the infection). Cell type and time point are not known. Material: PBMCs or a T cell subset sorted from them (not recorded which). The CDR3 sequence: CASRYTATGELFF. CDR3 bases: TGTGCCAGCAGGTACACCGCCACCGGGGAGCTGTTTTTT.